The clone carrying this T cell receptor beta chain showed up just once. The CDR3 covers 14 residues. Vbeta (60) and Jbeta (13) primers were used in the PCR. The method was immunoSEQ multiplex PCR; TCRdb's version includes in-frame clones alone and lacks a portion of them. The sample contains about 130,000 clones, 70% to 90% of which appear only once. The data derive from a study of cytomegalovirus exposure and HLA in healthy donors. The chain is built from TRBV21-1 and TRBJ2-1; TRBD2 is the table's D call and was not checked against the DNA. TRBV21-1 is classified as a pseudogene. The receptor comes from a woman aged 40-49 years in good health and CMV-seropositive. The material sequenced was PBMCs. The CDR3 reads CASPGTSNYNEQFF. DNA of the CDR3: TGTGCCAGCCCCGGGACTAGCAATTACAATGAGCAGTTCTTC.